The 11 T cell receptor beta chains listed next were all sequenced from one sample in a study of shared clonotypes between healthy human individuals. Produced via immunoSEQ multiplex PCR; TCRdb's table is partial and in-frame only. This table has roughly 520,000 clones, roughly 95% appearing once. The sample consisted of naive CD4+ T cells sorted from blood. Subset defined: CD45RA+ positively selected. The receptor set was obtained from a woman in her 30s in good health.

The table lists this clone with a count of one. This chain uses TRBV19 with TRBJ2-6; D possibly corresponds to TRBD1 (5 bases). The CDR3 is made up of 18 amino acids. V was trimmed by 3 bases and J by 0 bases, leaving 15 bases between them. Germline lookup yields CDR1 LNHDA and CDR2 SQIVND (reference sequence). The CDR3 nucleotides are TGTGCCAGTAGTATGTTTTCAGGGAAAGTCTCTGGGGCCAACGTCCTGACTTTC. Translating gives CASSMFSGKVSGANVLTF. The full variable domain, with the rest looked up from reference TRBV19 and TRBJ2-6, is DGGITQSPKYLFRKEGQNVTLSCEQNLNHDAMYWYRQDPGQGLRLIYYSQIVNDFQKGDIAEGYSVSREKKESFPLTVTSAQKNPTAFYLCASSMFSGKVSGANVLTFGAGSRLTVL.

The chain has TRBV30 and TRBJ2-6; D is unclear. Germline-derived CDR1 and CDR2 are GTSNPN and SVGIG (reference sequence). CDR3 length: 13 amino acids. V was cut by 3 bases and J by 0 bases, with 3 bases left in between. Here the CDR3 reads CAWRNSGANVLTF. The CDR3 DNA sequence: TGTGCCTGGAGGAACTCTGGGGCCAACGTCCTGACTTTC.

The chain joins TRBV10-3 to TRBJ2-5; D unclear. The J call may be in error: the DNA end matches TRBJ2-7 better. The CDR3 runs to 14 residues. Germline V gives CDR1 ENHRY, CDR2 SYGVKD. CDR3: CAISEVDGTYEQYF. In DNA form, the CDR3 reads TGTGCCATCAGTGAGGTCGATGGCACCTACGAGCAGTACTTC.

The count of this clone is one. CDR3 region: CASSRQGRYEQYF. In DNA form, the CDR3 reads TGTGCCAGCAGTCGACAAGGTCGGTACGAGCAGTACTTC. The chain couples TRBV27 to TRBJ2-7; no clear D gene. The germline CDR1 and CDR2 sequences are MNHEY and SMNVEV (reference sequence). V was trimmed by 5 bases and J by 4 bases, leaving 12 bases between them. The CDR3 sequence is 13 residues long.

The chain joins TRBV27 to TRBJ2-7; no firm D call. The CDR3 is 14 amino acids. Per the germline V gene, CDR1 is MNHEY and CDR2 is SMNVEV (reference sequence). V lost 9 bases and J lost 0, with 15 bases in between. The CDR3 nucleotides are TGTGCCAGGACCTTGCAGGAATTCTCCTACGAGCAGTACTTC. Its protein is CARTLQEFSYEQYF.

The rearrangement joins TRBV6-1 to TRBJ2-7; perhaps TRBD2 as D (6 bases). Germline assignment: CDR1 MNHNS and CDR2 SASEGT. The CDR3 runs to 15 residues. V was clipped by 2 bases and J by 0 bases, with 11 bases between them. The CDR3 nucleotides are TGTGCCAGCAGTGAAAGTGGGGGGAGCTCCTACGAGCAGTACTTC. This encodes CASSESGGSSYEQYF.

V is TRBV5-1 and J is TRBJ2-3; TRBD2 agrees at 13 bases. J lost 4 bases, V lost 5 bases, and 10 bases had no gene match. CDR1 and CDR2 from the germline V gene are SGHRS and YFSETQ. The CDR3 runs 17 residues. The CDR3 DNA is TGCGCCAGCAGGGGGGGCCGGACTAGCGGGAGTTCAGATACGCAGTATTTT. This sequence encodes CASRGGRTSGSSDTQYF.

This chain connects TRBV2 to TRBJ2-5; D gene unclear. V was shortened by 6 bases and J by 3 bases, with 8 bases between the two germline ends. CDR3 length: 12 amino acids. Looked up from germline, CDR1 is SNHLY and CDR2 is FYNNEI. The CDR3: CASRLRKETQYF. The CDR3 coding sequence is TGTGCCAGCAGACTCAGAAAAGAGACCCAGTACTTC.

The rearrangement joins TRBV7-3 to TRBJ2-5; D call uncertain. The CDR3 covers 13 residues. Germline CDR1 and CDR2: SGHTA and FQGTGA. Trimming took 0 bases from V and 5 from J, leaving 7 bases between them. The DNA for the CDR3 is TGTGCCAGCAGCTTAACCCCCTGGGAGACCCAGTACTTC. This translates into CASSLTPWETQYF.

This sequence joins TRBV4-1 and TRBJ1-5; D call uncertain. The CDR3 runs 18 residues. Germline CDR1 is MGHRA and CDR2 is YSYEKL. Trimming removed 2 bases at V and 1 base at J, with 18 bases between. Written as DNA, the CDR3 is TGCGCCAGCAGCCAATTTGCGAAAGTTGGGTTGAGCAATCAGCCCCAGCATTTT. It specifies CASSQFAKVGLSNQPQHF.

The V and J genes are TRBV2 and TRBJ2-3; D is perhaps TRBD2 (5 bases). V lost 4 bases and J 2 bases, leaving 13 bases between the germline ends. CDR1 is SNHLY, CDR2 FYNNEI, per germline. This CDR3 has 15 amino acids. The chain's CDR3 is CASSGPSRFTDTQYF. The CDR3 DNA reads TGTGCCAGCAGTGGGCCTAGCAGGTTCACAGATACGCAGTATTTT.